Listed below are T cell receptor beta chains from one sample, sequenced in a study of cytomegalovirus exposure and HLA in healthy donors. Sequencing was performed with immunoSEQ multiplex PCR; in TCRdb, only in-frame clones are kept and a portion is missing. Seen here are around 180,000 clones, around 83% observed once, and the top ten hold around 1.2%. Sequenced: PBMCs. The receptors were sampled from a girl aged 2-15 years in good health and CMV-seropositive. CDR3s include the opening cysteine and the closing phenylalanine or tryptophan. A D gene is named only where the DNA matches it firmly. Size is omitted from some rows. Given values are once, few, many or a class for expanded clones.

TRBD1,.,TRBJ2-7,12,TRBV29-1,CSAGTGGRSQYF,TGCAGCGCCGGGACAGGAGGACGTAGCCAGTACTTC
.,few,TRBJ1-1,14,TRBV6-4,CASRMTDANTEAFF,TGTGCCAGCCGGATGACAGATGCGAACACTGAAGCTTTCTTT
TRBD2,.,TRBJ2-2,15,TRBV4-1,CASSLSSGATGELFF,TGCGCCAGCAGCCTCTCTAGCGGGGCCACCGGGGAGCTGTTTTTT
TRBD1,.,TRBJ1-2,14,TRBV29-1,CSASGTGTGAGYTF,TGCAGCGCCTCCGGGACAGGCACCGGAGCGGGCTACACCTTC
TRBD1,once,TRBJ1-2,15,TRBV15,CATSTSTGDSGGYTF,TGTGCCACCAGCACATCGACAGGGGACAGTGGTGGCTACACCTTC
TRBD1,few,TRBJ2-1,13,TRBV29-1,CSVDWTGGEKQFF,TGCAGCGTTGACTGGACAGGGGGCGAAAAGCAGTTCTTC
.,.,TRBJ2-2,13,TRBV5-1,CASSFGGTGELFF,TGCGCCAGCAGCTTTGGGGGGACCGGGGAGCTGTTTTTT
TRBD1,once,TRBJ1-2,14,TRBV29-1,CSVAGTGPFYGYTF,TGCAGCGTTGCCGGGACAGGGCCTTTCTATGGCTACACCTTC
.,.,TRBJ1-1,13,TRBV5-1,CASAPRGGAEAFF,TGCGCCAGCGCTCCCAGGGGAGGGGCTGAAGCTTTCTTT
.,.,TRBJ2-2,18,TRBV21-1,CASNSKLAGGHNTGELFF,TGTGCCAGCAACTCTAAGCTAGCGGGGGGACATAACACCGGGGAGCTGTTTTTT
.,few,TRBJ1-1,12,TRBV6-1,CASSEWAPTAFF,TGTGCCAGCAGTGAATGGGCACCCACAGCTTTCTTT